This is a list of T cell receptor beta chains from one sample in a study of blood T cell repertoires in COVID-19. TCRdb's copy holds only in-frame clones and misses some; the assay was immunoSEQ multiplex PCR. The sample lists hundreds of thousands of clones; 86% were seen once. Sequenced: PBMCs or T cells enriched from blood (not recorded which). The source of these receptors is a woman between 40 and 55 years old with acute COVID-19. The CDR3 runs from the conserved cysteine through the conserved F or W. The D gene is left open where the match is weak.

J gene,V gene,D gene,CDR3 protein
TRBJ2-1,TRBV2,.,CASSTAGLPNEQFF
TRBJ2-2,TRBV6-5,.,CASSYSRRSTGELFF
TRBJ1-5,TRBV15,.,CATSGLGGGQPQHF
TRBJ2-7,TRBV4-1,TRBD2,CASSPGTSGSHEQYF
TRBJ1-1,TRBV19,.,CASSTGNMNTEAFF
TRBJ2-7,TRBV11-2,TRBD1,CASTGQGFNEQYF
TRBJ1-4,TRBV5-1,.,CASSLSRGEKLFF
TRBJ2-2,TRBV18,.,CASSSTASANTGELFF
TRBJ2-3,TRBV7-3,.,CASSIGGSGNTQYF
TRBJ2-5,TRBV28,TRBD1,CATELTGGGETQYF
TRBJ2-2,TRBV6-5,TRBD1,CASRSGTGGSGELFF
TRBJ1-3,TRBV25-1,.,CASSEPGLEDTIYF
TRBJ1-4,TRBV4-2,.,CASSQDLRANEKLFF
TRBJ2-5,TRBV11-2,.,CASSPSPKSETQYF
TRBJ2-7,TRBV18,.,CASSPGQIYEQYF
TRBJ2-5,TRBV7-8,TRBD2,CASSARGTSGFDETQYF